A single TCR beta chain is shown here with its context. Antigen unknown. Researchers ran the PCR with 60 Vbeta and 13 Jbeta primers. Original methodology: In a later analysis, of tens of millions of unique beta chains, roughly 9.9 million appeared in at least two donors. Assay used: immunoSEQ multiplex PCR; TCRdb lists only in-frame clones, some missing. For V, J and clone size, that table is used; D and trimming come from the DNA. The sample has about 200,000 clones, roughly 85% seen once. The source of the sample is a study of cytomegalovirus exposure and HLA in healthy donors. Germline V gene data show CDR1 as MNHEY and CDR2 as SVGAGI. V was pared by 2 bases and J by 6 bases, with 3 bases of the junction left unmatched. The CDR3 sequence is 15 residues long. General study points: According to a later analysis, donors in an Asian-associated ancestry cluster reportedly had fewer N-insertions than the approximately 670-donor mean. Most CMV-associated TCR beta chains were later found to appear HLA-restricted. Presence/absence analyses assumed roughly uniform sequencing depth across donors.

The V gene is TRBV6-5, the J gene TRBJ2-1, with TRBD2 matching over 11 bases. This sequence originates from a man between 18 and 35 years old in good health and CMV-seronegative. The specimen sequenced was PBMCs. Here the CDR3 reads CASSYRGTSGNEQFF. DNA for the CDR3: TGTGCCAGCAGTTACCGGGGGACTAGCGGCAATGAGCAGTTCTTC.